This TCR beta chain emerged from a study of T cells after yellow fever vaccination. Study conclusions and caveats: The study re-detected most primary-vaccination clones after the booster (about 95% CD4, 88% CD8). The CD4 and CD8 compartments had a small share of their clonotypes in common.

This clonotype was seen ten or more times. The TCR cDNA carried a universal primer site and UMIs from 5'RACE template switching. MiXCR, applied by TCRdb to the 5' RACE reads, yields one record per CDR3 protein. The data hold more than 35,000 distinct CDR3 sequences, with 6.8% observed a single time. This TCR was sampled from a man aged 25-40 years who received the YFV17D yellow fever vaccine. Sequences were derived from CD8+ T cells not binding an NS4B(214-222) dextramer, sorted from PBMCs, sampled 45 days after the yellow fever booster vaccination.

The CDR3 loop is CAVGRNSPLHF. The CDR3 DNA is TGTGCAGTGGGGAGGAATTCACCCCTCCACTTT. The genes are TRBV27 and TRBJ1-6; D not resolved. CDR1 is MNHEY, CDR2 SMNVEV, per germline (reference sequence). This CDR3 has 11 residues.